This entry lists 6 T cell receptor beta chains sequenced from one sample in a study of shared clonotypes between healthy human individuals. Data came from immunoSEQ multiplex PCR; TCRdb stores just in-frame clones and leaves some out. The sample has hundreds of thousands of clones, approximately 73% seen once. The sequenced sample consisted of memory CD4+ T cells sorted from blood. Indicated subset: CD45RA-negative fraction. All receptors derive from a woman under 40 in good health.

The chain employs TRBV5-1 and TRBJ2-2, with 7 bases identical to TRBD1. V lost 3 bases to trimming and J lost 4 bases; unmatched junction nucleotides: 9. This CDR3 is 16 amino acids long. Germline lookup yields CDR1 SGHRS and CDR2 YFSETQ. The CDR3, as DNA: TGCGCCAGCAGCTCAGTAACAGGGGTCAGCACCGGGGAGCTGTTTTTT. Translated, it gives CASSSVTGVSTGELFF.

J is TRBJ2-2 and V is TRBV23-1; TRBD1 agrees at 9 bases. TRBV23-1 is designated an ORF whose function remains uncertain. The CDR3 is 17 amino acids. V lost 2 bases to trimming and J lost 2 bases; unmatched junction nucleotides: 6. The CDR3 loop reads CASSQQGQGPNTGELFF. CDR3 coding DNA: TGCGCCAGCAGTCAACAAGGACAGGGGCCTAACACCGGGGAGCTGTTTTTT.

V gene TRBV4-1 combines with J gene TRBJ2-2; 8 bases agree with TRBD2. Germline V gene sequence: CDR1 MGHRA, CDR2 YSYEKL. The CDR3 is 18 residues long. Trimming at V came to 5 bases and at J to 4 bases, leaving 15 bases not matched to a gene. CDR3 sequence reads: CASSASWGGRTVTGELFF. The CDR3 nucleotides read TGCGCCAGCAGCGCGTCCTGGGGCGGGAGGACCGTCACCGGGGAGCTGTTTTTT.

In nucleotides, the CDR3 is TGTGCCAGCAGCGACTACCGACAGCCCGACTATGGCTACACCTTC. Residues: CASSDYRQPDYGYTF. The rearrangement uses TRBV11-2 and TRBJ1-2, with TRBD1 as a possible D gene (5 bases). The germline V gene has CDR1 SGHAT and CDR2 FQNNGV. The CDR3 spans 15 residues. Trimming took off 5 bases at V and 3 bases at J, with 16 bases between the two ends.

The V gene is TRBV2, the J gene TRBJ2-3; D perhaps matches TRBD1 (5 bases). Germline V gives CDR1 SNHLY, CDR2 FYNNEI. With 4 bases removed from V and 3 bases from J, the gap between germline ends came to 14 bases. This CDR3 contains 15 residues. The CDR3 loop is CASSVDRYRTDTQYF. The DNA of the CDR3 is TGTGCCAGCAGTGTTGACAGATATCGTACAGATACGCAGTATTTT. Together with reference TRBV2 and TRBJ2-3, the CDR3 gives the full variable domain: EPEVTQTPSHQVTQMGQEVILRCVPISNHLYFYWYRQILGQKVEFLVSFYNNEISEKSEIFDDQFSVERPDGSNFTLKIRSTKLEDSAMYFCASSVDRYRTDTQYFGPGTRLTVL.

This clone was seen a handful of times. The genes are TRBV27 and TRBJ2-1; TRBD2 matches at 14 bases. CDR3 length: 21 amino acids. The germline V gene encodes CDR1 MNHEY and CDR2 SMNVEV (reference sequence). Trimming cost V 4 bases and J 3 bases; bases outside gene matches: 17. DNA of the CDR3: TGTGCCAGCAGTTCCGGACTAGCGGGAGGAATTTTTGTTTGGGGCTACAATGAGCAGTTCTTC. It encodes CASSSGLAGGIFVWGYNEQFF.